What follows are 31 T cell receptor beta chains derived from one specimen sequenced in a study of T cell changes during pregnancy in multiple sclerosis. The assay was immunoSEQ multiplex PCR, and TCRdb's table has in-frame clones only and misses some. The data contain 30,000 to 45,000 clones, around 90% of them singletons. The sample consisted of CD4+ T cells from peripheral blood mononuclear cells, taken after pregnancy. All receptors come from a female donor in good health, enrolled as a control in a pregnancy study.

This sequence joins TRBV21-1 and TRBJ1-2; TRBD1, the table's D call, was not compared with the DNA. TRBV21-1 is an annotated pseudogene. This CDR3 contains 17 residues. The CDR3 DNA is TGTGCCAGCAGCAGGTACCCAAGCCGCTCAGGGGGCTATGGCTACACCTTC. Translation: CASSRYPSRSGGYGYTF.

V is TRBV27 and J is TRBJ1-4, with a tentative D call TRBD1 (6 bases). This CDR3 is 14 amino acids long. Germline loops: CDR1 MNHEY, CDR2 SMNVEV (reference sequence). V shed 2 bases and J shed 4 bases, with 8 bases lying between them. Here the CDR3 DNA reads TGTGCCAGCAGTTTAGGGGGACATAATGAAAAACTGTTTTTT. Translated, it gives CASSLGGHNEKLFF.

V is TRBV5-6 and J is TRBJ1-5, with D maybe TRBD1 (6 bases). CDR3 length equals 17 residues. The V gene lost 4 bases and the J gene lost 3 bases, with 20 bases spanning the gap. CDR1 SGHDT and CDR2 YYEEEE come from the germline V gene. The CDR3 bases are TGTGCCAGCAGCCGATGGGGCAGGGGCCGTACCAATCAGCCCCAGCATTTT. It encodes CASSRWGRGRTNQPQHF.

The DNA for the CDR3 is TGCAGTGCTAATACTCTAGATACGCAGTATTTT. It translates to CSANTLDTQYF. The chain uses TRBV20-1 and TRBJ2-3; D not certain. V gave up 4 bases and J gave up 5 bases, with 7 bases separating them. CDR1 is DFQATT, CDR2 SNEGSKA, per germline (reference sequence). The CDR3 totals 11 residues.

V gene TRBV7-9 combines with J gene TRBJ2-2; perhaps TRBD1 as D (6 bases). The V and J ends lost 1 base and 6 bases respectively, with 15 bases between them. The CDR3 is 16 residues long. CDR1 and CDR2 from the germline V gene are SEHNR and FQNEAQ (reference sequence). CDR3 protein: CASSLGGQLIPGELFF. The CDR3, as DNA: TGTGCCAGCAGCTTAGGGGGACAACTAATTCCCGGGGAGCTGTTTTTT.

The chain has TRBV11-2 and TRBJ2-3; tentatively, D is TRBD2 (5 bases). CDR1 is SGHAT, CDR2 FQNNGV, per germline. The CDR3 covers 16 residues. V was clipped by 0 bases and J by 1 base, with 11 bases between them. The CDR3 DNA reads as TGTGCCAGCAGCTTAGATTTCGGAGGTCGCACAGATACGCAGTATTTT. Translated: CASSLDFGGRTDTQYF.

The V call is TRBV19, the J call TRBJ1-1; D is possibly TRBD1 (5 bases). CDR1 is LNHDA, CDR2 SQIVND, per germline (reference sequence). CDR3 length equals 15 residues. V was shortened by 3 bases and J by 2 bases, with 13 bases between the two germline ends. The DNA of the CDR3 is TGTGCCAGTAGTATTGCCGACAGTTACAACACTGAAGCTTTCTTT. As protein: CASSIADSYNTEAFF.

V and J are TRBV5-4 and TRBJ2-5; 9 positions agree with TRBD2. The assigned J gene may be wrong: the sequence end matches TRBJ2-7 better. Germline V lookup: CDR1 SGHNT, CDR2 YYREEE (reference sequence). This CDR3 contains 15 residues. This CDR3 reads CASSIQTSGLDEQYF. CDR3 DNA sequence: TGTGCCAGCAGCATCCAGACTAGCGGCCTCGACGAGCAGTACTTC.

This sequence joins TRBV9 and TRBJ2-1, with 12 bases matching TRBD2. The CDR3 runs 15 residues. Germline assignment: CDR1 SGDLS and CDR2 YYNGEE. Trimming cost V 3 bases and J 6 bases; bases outside gene matches: 4. Here the CDR3 DNA reads TGTGCCAGCAGCGCTCTAGCGGGAGGGACCAATGAGCAGTTCTTC. The encoded protein is CASSALAGGTNEQFF.

The chain links TRBV29-1 to TRBJ2-5, with 10 bases fitting TRBD1. Trimming at V came to 7 bases and at J to 5 bases, leaving 10 bases not matched to a gene. The CDR3 extends over 14 amino acids. Germline V gene sequence: CDR1 SQVTM, CDR2 ANQGSEA. The CDR3 coding sequence is TGCAGCGCGACGGGACAGGGGTTGGGGGAGACCCAGTACTTC. Its translation is CSATGQGLGETQYF.

The chain couples TRBV19 to TRBJ1-1, with 12 bases fitting TRBD1. Germline lookup yields CDR1 LNHDA and CDR2 SQIVND (reference sequence). CDR3 length: 14 residues. J gave up 4 bases and V 6 bases, and 3 bases lay outside the gene matches. CDR3 sequence reads: CASSMGQGATEAFF. The CDR3 nucleotides read TGTGCCAGTAGCATGGGACAGGGGGCCACTGAAGCTTTCTTT.

This clone appeared a single time. The chain couples TRBV11-2 to TRBJ1-3; 7 bases line up with TRBD1. The CDR3 is 15 residues long. V lost 6 bases and J lost 2; bases outside the gene matches: 7. The germline V gene encodes CDR1 SGHAT and CDR2 FQNNGV. The CDR3 region is CASRAAGQPGNTIYF. The CDR3 DNA reads TGTGCCAGCAGGGCCGCGGGACAGCCTGGAAACACCATATATTTT. The whole variable domain, filled in from reference TRBV11-2 and TRBJ1-3, reads EAGVAQSPRYKIIEKRQSVAFWCNPISGHATLYWYQQILGQGPKLLIQFQNNGVVDDSQLPKDRFSAERLKGVDSTLKIQPAKLEDSAVYLCASRAAGQPGNTIYFGEGSWLTVV.

This chain uses TRBV19 with TRBJ1-2; perhaps TRBD1 as D (6 bases). From germline, CDR1 is LNHDA and CDR2 SQIVND (reference sequence). This CDR3 is 14 amino acids long. V was pared by 6 bases and J by 3 bases, with 14 bases between. The CDR3 loop reads CASSPTGFDYGYTF. The CDR3 nucleotides read TGTGCCAGTAGCCCGACAGGCTTTGACTATGGCTACACCTTC.

The genes are TRBV6-4 and TRBJ1-2, with 8 bases matching TRBD1. This CDR3 region has 16 residues. With 0 bases clipped from V and 4 bases from J, the junction kept 7 bases outside the gene matches. Looked up from germline, CDR1 is MRHNA and CDR2 is SNTAGT. CDR3 DNA sequence: TGTGCCAGCAGTGACTCGTCTCTACAGGGGGTCTATGGCTACACCTTC. Protein product: CASSDSSLQGVYGYTF.

This clone was detected only once. The J gene is TRBJ1-1, the V gene TRBV27; D call uncertain. Germline V gene data show CDR1 as MNHEY and CDR2 as SMNVEV (reference sequence). V was trimmed by 2 bases and J by 5 bases, leaving 15 bases between them. The CDR3 is 15 residues long. CDR3 sequence reads: CASSLGGKKVTEAFF. CDR3 coding DNA: TGTGCCAGCAGTTTAGGAGGGAAAAAGGTGACTGAAGCTTTCTTT.

This chain links TRBV27 with TRBJ1-4; 7 bases line up with TRBD1. The CDR3 sequence is 14 residues long. Germline V CDR1 and CDR2: MNHEY, SMNVEV (reference sequence). Germline trimming cut 6 bases from V and 3 bases from J; bases unmatched to any gene: 4. The CDR3 bases are TGTGCCAGCAGGTCGACAGGGCCTAATGAAAAACTGTTTTTT. Amino acids: CASRSTGPNEKLFF.

The chain uses TRBV7-2 and TRBJ2-3, with D maybe TRBD2 (7 bases). From germline, CDR1 is SGHTA and CDR2 FQGNSA. The length of the CDR3 is 14 residues. V lost 5 bases, J lost 6 bases, and 15 bases lay in between. The CDR3 protein is CASSPRGAGDTQYF. The DNA for the CDR3 is TGTGCCAGCAGCCCCCGGGGGGCCGGGGATACGCAGTATTTT.

V usage is TRBV5-6 and J usage is TRBJ1-4, with D perhaps TRBD1 (5 bases). Germline V gene lookup returns CDR1 SGHDT and CDR2 YYEEEE. Trimming stripped 6 bases from V and 8 bases from J, with 17 bases between. The CDR3 covers 14 residues. The CDR3 here is CASTPWGVSEKLFF. DNA of the CDR3: TGTGCCAGCACCCCGTGGGGGGTAAGCGAAAAACTGTTTTTT.

The genes are TRBV5-1 and TRBJ1-1; D remains unclear. The CDR3 is 14 residues long. The V gene lost 1 base and the J gene lost 0 bases, with 7 bases spanning the gap. CDR1 is SGHRS and CDR2 is YFSETQ in the germline V gene. CDR3 residues: CASSLTALNTEAFF. DNA for the CDR3: TGCGCCAGCAGCTTGACAGCCTTGAACACTGAAGCTTTCTTT.

Only a few counts were recorded for this clone. The chain couples TRBV7-2 to TRBJ1-1, with unresolved D. V lost 1 base, J lost 6 bases, and 3 bases lay in between. Germline CDR1 SGHTA, CDR2 FQGNSA. The CDR3 length is 11 residues. This chain's CDR3 is CASSLVAEAFF. CDR3 DNA sequence: TGTGCCAGCAGCTTAGTCGCTGAAGCTTTCTTT.

The chain uses TRBV7-9 and TRBJ1-5; 10 bases are a match to TRBD1. Trimming removed 5 bases from V and 5 bases from J; junction bases left unmatched: 12. The CDR3 loop spans 17 amino acids. Germline V gene data show CDR1 as SEHNR and CDR2 as FQNEAQ (reference sequence). CDR3: CASSRGDRGIKDQPQHF. The CDR3 DNA reads TGTGCCAGCAGCAGAGGGGACAGGGGAATAAAGGATCAGCCCCAGCATTTT.

The V and J genes are TRBV18 and TRBJ1-2; tentatively, D is TRBD1 (6 bases). The germline CDR1 and CDR2 sequences are KGHSH and LQKENI. Trimming left V 0 bases short and J 0 bases short, with 14 bases between. The CDR3 has 17 amino acids. The CDR3 DNA follows: TGTGCCAGCTCACCACCGGGCAGGGGTACTGCTAACTATGGCTACACCTTC. Amino acid sequence: CASSPPGRGTANYGYTF.

The V and J genes are TRBV28 and TRBJ1-5; the D is unclear. CDR3 length: 15 residues. V was clipped by 5 bases and J by 0 bases, with 11 bases between them. CDR1 MDHEN and CDR2 SYDVKM come from the germline V gene. CDR3 in DNA: TGTGCCAGCAGTAGCGCGGATTATAGCAATCAGCCCCAGCATTTT. It is translated as CASSSADYSNQPQHF.

The V and J genes are TRBV25-1 and TRBJ1-4; possible D gene TRBD1, 6 bases. This CDR3 spans 13 amino acids. CDR1 and CDR2 (germline): MGHDK, SYGVNS. Deletions cut 6 bases from V and 8 bases from J, with 13 bases between. The CDR3 protein is CASSRDIWEKLFF. For the CDR3, the DNA is TGTGCCAGCAGCCGGGACATATGGGAAAAACTGTTTTTT.

The chain is built from TRBV10-3 and TRBJ2-7, with TRBD1 identical over 10 bases. Germline V gene sequence: CDR1 ENHRY, CDR2 SYGVKD. V dropped 10 bases and J dropped 5; count of bases not matched to a gene: 11. The CDR3 consists of 14 residues. CDR3 protein: CATLRQGAVNEQYF. CDR3 nucleotide sequence: TGTGCCACACTTCGACAGGGGGCGGTCAACGAGCAGTACTTC.

The chain links TRBV11-3 to TRBJ2-5; possibly TRBD2 for D (5 bases). The CDR3 loop spans 12 amino acids. Germline V gene sequence: CDR1 SGHNT, CDR2 YENEEA. V lost 8 bases to trimming and J lost 4 bases, with 11 bases between them. CDR3 nucleotides: TGTGCCAGCCTTGGGAGCGGAGAGACCCAGTACTTC. Protein product: CASLGSGETQYF.

The chain carries TRBV6-1 and TRBJ1-1; unclear D gene. The CDR3 sequence is 12 residues long. Germline CDR1 and CDR2: MNHNS and SASEGT. V dropped 4 bases and J dropped 8 bases, with 11 bases sitting between them. The CDR3 loop reads CASSVLGREAFF. In DNA form, the CDR3 reads TGTGCCAGCAGTGTCCTGGGGAGGGAAGCTTTCTTT.

The chain links TRBV30 to TRBJ2-5; 8 bases are shared with TRBD1. V lost 5 bases to trimming and J lost 5 bases; unmatched junction nucleotides: 1. The CDR3 totals 11 residues. The germline CDR1 and CDR2 sequences are GTSNPN and SVGIG (reference sequence). The CDR3 reads CAWGQGETQYF. CDR3 coding DNA: TGTGCCTGGGGACAGGGCGAGACCCAGTACTTC. Based on the CDR3 plus reference TRBV30 and TRBJ2-5, the full variable domain is SQTIHQWPATLVQPVGSPLSLECTVEGTSNPNLYWYRQAAGRGLQLLFYSVGIGQISSEVPQNLSASRPQDRQFILSSKKLLLSDSGFYLCAWGQGETQYFGPGTRLLVL.

This chain uses TRBV5-1 with TRBJ2-3, with 9 bases matching TRBD2. The CDR3 loop spans 15 amino acids. Per the germline V gene, CDR1 is SGHRS and CDR2 is YFSETQ. The J segment lost 5 bases and the V segment lost 0 bases, leaving 4 bases of the junction unmatched. CDR3 loop: CASSLAAGGGDTQYF. CDR3 sequence (DNA): TGCGCCAGCAGCTTGGCTGCGGGAGGGGGAGATACGCAGTATTTT. Drawing the rest from reference TRBV5-1 and TRBJ2-3, the complete variable domain is KAGVTQTPRYLIKTRGQQVTLSCSPISGHRSVSWYQQTPGQGLQFLFEYFSETQRNKGNFPGRFSGRQFSNSRSEMNVSTLELGDSALYLCASSLAAGGGDTQYFGPGTRLTVL.

Here the CDR3 reads CASSLLVSSGSSYEQYF. Here the CDR3 DNA reads TGTGCCAGCAGCTTGTTGGTGTCTAGCGGTAGCTCCTACGAGCAGTACTTC. V gene TRBV5-5 combines with J gene TRBJ2-7; 7 positions agree with TRBD2. V dropped 1 base and J dropped 0; count of bases not matched to a gene: 10. The germline V gene has CDR1 SGHKS and CDR2 YYEKEE (reference sequence). The CDR3 consists of 17 residues.

This clone was detected only once. The rearrangement links TRBV27 to TRBJ1-2, with 8 bases fitting TRBD1. V shed 4 bases and J 7 bases; nucleotides not matched to a gene: 5. This CDR3 is built from 13 residues. CDR1 and CDR2 (germline): MNHEY, SMNVEV (reference sequence). The CDR3: CASSYRGIGGYTF. CDR3 nucleotide sequence: TGTGCCAGCAGTTACAGGGGGATCGGTGGCTACACCTTC.